This T cell receptor (beta chain) was identified during a study of OX40 agonist ivuxolimab in advanced cancers. Study-level information: Every 2 weeks, ivuxolimab was infused into the patients intravenously at between 0.01 and 10 mg/kg.

This CDR3 comprises 15 residues. V lost 5 bases, J lost 0 bases, and 5 bases stayed unmatched. Looked up from germline, CDR1 is MDHEN and CDR2 is SYDVKM. Repertoires were generated with immunoSEQ multiplex PCR, while TCRdb's copy carries only in-frame clones and drops some. The table includes 70,000 to 95,000 clones, about nine tenths detected once. The V call is TRBV28, the J call TRBJ2-3; 7 nucleotides line up with TRBD1. The source was CD4+ or CD8+ T cells sorted from blood, collected in a trial of the OX40 agonist ivuxolimab. This receptor was taken from an adult with an advanced solid tumor such as melanoma, head and neck, liver or kidney cancer. The CDR3 loop is CASSPGQPSTDTQYF. Written as DNA, the CDR3 is TGTGCCAGCAGTCCGGGACAGCCCAGCACAGATACGCAGTATTTT.